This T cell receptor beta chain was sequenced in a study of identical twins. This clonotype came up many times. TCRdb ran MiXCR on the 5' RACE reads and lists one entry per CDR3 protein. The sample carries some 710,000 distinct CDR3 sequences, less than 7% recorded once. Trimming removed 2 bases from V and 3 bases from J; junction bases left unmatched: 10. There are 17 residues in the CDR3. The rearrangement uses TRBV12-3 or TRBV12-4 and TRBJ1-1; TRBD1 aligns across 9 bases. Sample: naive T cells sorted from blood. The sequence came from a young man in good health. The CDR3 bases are TGTGCCAGCAGTTTACCAACAGGGGGCTTTAGGTACACTGAAGCTTTCTTT. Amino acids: CASSLPTGGFRYTEAFF.